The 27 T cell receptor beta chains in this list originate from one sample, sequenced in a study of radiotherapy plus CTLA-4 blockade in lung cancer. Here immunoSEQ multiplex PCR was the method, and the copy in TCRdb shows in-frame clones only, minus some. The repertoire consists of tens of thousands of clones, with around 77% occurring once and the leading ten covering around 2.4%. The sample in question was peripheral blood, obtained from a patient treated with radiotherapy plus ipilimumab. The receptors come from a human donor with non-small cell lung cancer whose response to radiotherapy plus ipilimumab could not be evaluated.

The DNA of the CDR3 is TGTGCCAGCAGCAGGGGGGGGCAGGGGTCCTACAATGAGCAGTTCTTC. This codes for CASSRGGQGSYNEQFF. V gene TRBV5-6 combines with J gene TRBJ2-1, with D perhaps matching TRBD2 (7 bases). The CDR3 loop spans 16 amino acids. Germline CDR1 reads SGHDT; CDR2 reads YYEEEE. The germline V and J ends were trimmed by 4 bases and 1 base, with 15 bases remaining between them.

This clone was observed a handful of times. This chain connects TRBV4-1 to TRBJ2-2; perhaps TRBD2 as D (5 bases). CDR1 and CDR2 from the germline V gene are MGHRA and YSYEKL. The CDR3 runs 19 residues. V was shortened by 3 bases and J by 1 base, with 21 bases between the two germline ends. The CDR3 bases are TGCGCCAGCAGCCACGGTCCGTGGACTGCAGCGAAGAACACCGGGGAGCTGTTTTTT. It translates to CASSHGPWTAAKNTGELFF.

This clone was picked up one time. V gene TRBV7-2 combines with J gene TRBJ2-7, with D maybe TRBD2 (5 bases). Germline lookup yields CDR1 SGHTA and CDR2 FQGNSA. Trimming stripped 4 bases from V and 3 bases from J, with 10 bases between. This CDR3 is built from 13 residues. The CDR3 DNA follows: TGTGCCAGCAGCTCCAGACGGGGCTACGAGCAGTACTTC. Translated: CASSSRRGYEQYF.

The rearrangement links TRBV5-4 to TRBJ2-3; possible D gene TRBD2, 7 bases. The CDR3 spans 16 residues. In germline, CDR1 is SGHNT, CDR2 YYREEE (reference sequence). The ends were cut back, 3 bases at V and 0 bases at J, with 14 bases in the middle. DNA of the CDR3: TGTGCCAGCAGCTGGGGGGGGCGGCCTAGCACAGATACGCAGTATTTT. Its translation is CASSWGGRPSTDTQYF.

CDR3 protein: CASSLDWRTSASGNTIYF. The CDR3 DNA is TGTGCCAGCAGCTTAGATTGGCGGACAAGCGCCTCTGGAAACACCATATATTTT. The rearrangement joins TRBV11-3 to TRBJ1-3; D perhaps matches TRBD1 (5 bases). The CDR3 is 18 residues long. Germline V gene lookup returns CDR1 SGHNT and CDR2 YENEEA. V lost 0 bases and J lost 0, with 15 bases in between.

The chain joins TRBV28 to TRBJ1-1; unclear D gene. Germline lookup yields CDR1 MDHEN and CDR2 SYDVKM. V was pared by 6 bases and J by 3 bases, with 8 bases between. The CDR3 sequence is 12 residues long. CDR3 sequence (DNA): TGTGCCAGCAGGTCGGTTGACACTGAAGCTTTCTTT. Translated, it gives CASRSVDTEAFF.

The CDR3 DNA is TGTGCCAGTAGTAAGGACAGGGGGCCCTTGGGTCAGCCCCAGCATTTT. This sequence encodes CASSKDRGPLGQPQHF. The chain combines TRBV19 with TRBJ1-5; 11 bases align to TRBD1. The CDR3 sequence is 16 residues long. Losses at the gene ends were 4 bases for V and 6 bases for J; bases not matched to a gene: 8. Germline values: CDR1 LNHDA, CDR2 SQIVND (reference sequence).

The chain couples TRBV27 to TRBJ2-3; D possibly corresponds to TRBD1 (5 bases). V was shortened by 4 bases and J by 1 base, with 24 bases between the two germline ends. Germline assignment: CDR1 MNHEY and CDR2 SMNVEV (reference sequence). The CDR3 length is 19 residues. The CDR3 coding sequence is TGTGCCAGCAGTTCCCTTCGCAGGGTCCTCTATAGGGGCACAGATACGCAGTATTTT. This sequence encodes CASSSLRRVLYRGTDTQYF.

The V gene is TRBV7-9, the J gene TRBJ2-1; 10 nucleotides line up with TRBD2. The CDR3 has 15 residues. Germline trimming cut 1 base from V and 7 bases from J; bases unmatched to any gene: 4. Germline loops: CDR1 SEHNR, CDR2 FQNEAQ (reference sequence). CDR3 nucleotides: TGTGCCAGCAGCTTAGATCTAGCGGGAGCTAATGAGCAGTTCTTC. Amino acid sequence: CASSLDLAGANEQFF.

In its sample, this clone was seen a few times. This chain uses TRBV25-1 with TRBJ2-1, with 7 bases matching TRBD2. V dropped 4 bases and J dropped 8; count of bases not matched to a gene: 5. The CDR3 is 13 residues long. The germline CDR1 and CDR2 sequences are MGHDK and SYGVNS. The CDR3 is CASSVAGEHEQFF. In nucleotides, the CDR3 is TGTGCCAGCAGTGTGGCGGGAGAACATGAGCAGTTCTTC.

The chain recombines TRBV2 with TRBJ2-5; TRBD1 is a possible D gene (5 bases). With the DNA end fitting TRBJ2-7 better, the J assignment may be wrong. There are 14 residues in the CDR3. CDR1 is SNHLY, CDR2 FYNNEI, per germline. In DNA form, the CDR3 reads TGTGCCAGCAGTGAACAGGGTTTCTCCTACGAGCAGTACTTC. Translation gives CASSEQGFSYEQYF.

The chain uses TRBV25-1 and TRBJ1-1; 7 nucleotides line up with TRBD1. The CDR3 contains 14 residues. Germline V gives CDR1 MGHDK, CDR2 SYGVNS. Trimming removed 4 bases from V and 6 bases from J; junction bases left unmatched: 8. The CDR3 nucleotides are TGTGCCAGCAGTGTTACAGGGGCAAGGGCTGAAGCTTTCTTT. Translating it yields CASSVTGARAEAFF.

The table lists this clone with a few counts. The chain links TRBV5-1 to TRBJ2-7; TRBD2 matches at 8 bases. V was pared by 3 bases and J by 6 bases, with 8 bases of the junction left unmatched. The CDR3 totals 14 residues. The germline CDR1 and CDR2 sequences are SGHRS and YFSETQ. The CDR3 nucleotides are TGCGCCAGCAGCTCGACGGGACTAGGGGGCGAGCAGTACTTC. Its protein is CASSSTGLGGEQYF.

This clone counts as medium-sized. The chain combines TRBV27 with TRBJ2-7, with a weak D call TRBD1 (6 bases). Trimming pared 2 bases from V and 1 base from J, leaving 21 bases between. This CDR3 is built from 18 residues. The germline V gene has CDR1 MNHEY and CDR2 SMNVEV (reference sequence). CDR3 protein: CASSLQYGDRPGSYEQYF. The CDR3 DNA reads TGTGCCAGCAGTTTACAATATGGTGACAGGCCCGGGTCCTACGAGCAGTACTTC.

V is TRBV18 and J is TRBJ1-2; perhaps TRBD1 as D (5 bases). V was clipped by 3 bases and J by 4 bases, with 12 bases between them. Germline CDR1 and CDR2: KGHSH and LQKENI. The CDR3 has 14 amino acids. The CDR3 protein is CASSPSGSLYGYTF. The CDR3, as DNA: TGTGCCAGCTCACCTTCAGGGTCACTCTATGGCTACACCTTC. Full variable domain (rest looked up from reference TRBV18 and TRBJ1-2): NAGVMQNPRHLVRRRGQEARLRCSPMKGHSHVYWYRQLPEEGLKFMVYLQKENIIDESGMPKERFSAEFPKEGPSILRIQQVVRGDSAAYFCASSPSGSLYGYTFGSGTRLTVV.

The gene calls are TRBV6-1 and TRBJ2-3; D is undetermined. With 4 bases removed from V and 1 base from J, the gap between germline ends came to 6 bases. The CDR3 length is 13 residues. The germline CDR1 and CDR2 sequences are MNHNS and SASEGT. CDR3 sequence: CASSVYRTDTQYF. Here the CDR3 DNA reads TGTGCCAGCAGTGTCTACCGCACAGATACGCAGTATTTT.

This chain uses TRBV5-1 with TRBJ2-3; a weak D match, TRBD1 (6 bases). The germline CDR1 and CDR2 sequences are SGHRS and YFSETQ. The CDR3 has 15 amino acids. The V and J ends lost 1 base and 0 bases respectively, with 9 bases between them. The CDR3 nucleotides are TGCGCCAGCAGCTTGAGAGGACAGAGCACAGATACGCAGTATTTT. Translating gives CASSLRGQSTDTQYF.

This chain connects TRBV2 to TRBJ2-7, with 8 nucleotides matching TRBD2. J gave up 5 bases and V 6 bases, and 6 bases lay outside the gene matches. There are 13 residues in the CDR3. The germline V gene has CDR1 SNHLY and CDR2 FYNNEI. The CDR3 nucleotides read TGTGCCAGCAGGCGGGGGGCCCCCCACGAGCAGTACTTC. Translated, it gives CASRRGAPHEQYF.

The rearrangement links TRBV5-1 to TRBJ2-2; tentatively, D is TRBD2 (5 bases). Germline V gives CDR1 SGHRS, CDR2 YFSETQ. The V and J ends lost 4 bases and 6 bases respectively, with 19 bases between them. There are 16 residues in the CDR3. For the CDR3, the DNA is TGCGCCAGCAGCCTATCCGAGGGTCGTCCGGCCGGGGAGCTGTTTTTT. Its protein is CASSLSEGRPAGELFF.

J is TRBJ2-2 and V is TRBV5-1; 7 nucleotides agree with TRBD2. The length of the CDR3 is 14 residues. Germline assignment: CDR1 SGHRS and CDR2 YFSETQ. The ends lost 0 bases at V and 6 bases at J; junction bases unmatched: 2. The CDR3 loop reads CASSLAGGSGELFF. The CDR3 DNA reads TGCGCCAGCAGCTTGGCGGGGGGATCCGGGGAGCTGTTTTTT.

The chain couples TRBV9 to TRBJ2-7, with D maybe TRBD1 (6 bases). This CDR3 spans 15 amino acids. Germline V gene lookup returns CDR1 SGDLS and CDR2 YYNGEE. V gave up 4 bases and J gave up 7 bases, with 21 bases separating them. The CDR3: CASSSEDSIMGEQYF. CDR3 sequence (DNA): TGTGCCAGCAGCTCCGAGGACAGTATCATGGGGGAGCAGTACTTC.

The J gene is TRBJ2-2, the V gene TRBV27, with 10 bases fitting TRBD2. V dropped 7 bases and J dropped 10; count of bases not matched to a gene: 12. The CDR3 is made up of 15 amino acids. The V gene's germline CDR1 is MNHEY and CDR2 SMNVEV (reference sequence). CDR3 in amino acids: CASKPGLARNEELFF. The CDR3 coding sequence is TGTGCCAGCAAGCCGGGACTAGCGCGAAATGAGGAGCTGTTTTTT.

In DNA, the CDR3 is TGTGCCAGCAGTTCGCAATCCCAAGCGGGAGCCGGAGAGCAGTACTTC. It encodes CASSSQSQAGAGEQYF. The J gene is TRBJ2-7, the V gene TRBV6-5; 8 bases agree with TRBD2. Germline lookup yields CDR1 MNHEY and CDR2 SVGAGI. The CDR3 has 16 residues. Trimming cost V 4 bases and J 7 bases; bases outside gene matches: 15.

DNA for the CDR3: TGTGCCAGCAGTTATCGGGGGGCGTATGATGGCTACACCTTC. Translating gives CASSYRGAYDGYTF. The V and J genes are TRBV6-5 and TRBJ1-2, with D possibly being TRBD1 (6 bases). The CDR3 is 14 residues long. In germline, CDR1 is MNHEY, CDR2 SVGAGI. V lost 3 bases to trimming and J lost 6 bases, with 14 bases between them.

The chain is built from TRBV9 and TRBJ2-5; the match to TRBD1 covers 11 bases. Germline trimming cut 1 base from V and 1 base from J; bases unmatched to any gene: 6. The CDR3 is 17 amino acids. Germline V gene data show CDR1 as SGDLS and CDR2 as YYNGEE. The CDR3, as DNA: TGTGCCAGCAGCGTAACCGCCGGGACAGGGGGCCAAGAGACCCAGTACTTC. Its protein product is CASSVTAGTGGQETQYF.

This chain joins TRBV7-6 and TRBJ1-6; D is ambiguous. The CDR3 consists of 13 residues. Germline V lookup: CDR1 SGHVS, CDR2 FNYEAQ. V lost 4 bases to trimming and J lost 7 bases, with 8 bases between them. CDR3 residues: CASSSFENSPLHF. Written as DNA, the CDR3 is TGTGCCAGCAGCTCCTTCGAGAATTCACCCCTCCACTTT.

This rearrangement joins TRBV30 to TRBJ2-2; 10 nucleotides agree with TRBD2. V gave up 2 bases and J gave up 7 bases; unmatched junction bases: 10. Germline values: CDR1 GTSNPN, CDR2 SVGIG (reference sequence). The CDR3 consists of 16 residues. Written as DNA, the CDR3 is TGTGCCTGGAGTTCCTACACTAGCGGGACGGGCGGGGAGCTGTTTTTT. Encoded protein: CAWSSYTSGTGGELFF.